The 30 T cell receptor beta chains below were found in one sample sequenced in a study of blood T cell repertoires in COVID-19. The data were produced by immunoSEQ multiplex PCR, yet TCRdb's version contains in-frame clones alone and is incomplete. The sample consists of under 150,000 clones, 76% of them appearing once. Sequencing used peripheral blood. All receptors come from a woman of 80 years or more with active or convalescent COVID-19.

The chain is built from TRBV7-2 and TRBJ2-7; TRBD2 aligns across 11 bases. There are 13 residues in the CDR3. Germline CDR1 and CDR2: SGHTA and FQGNSA. V shed 5 bases and J 7 bases; nucleotides not matched to a gene: 4. CDR3: CASSPRLAGEQYF. For the CDR3, the DNA is TGTGCCAGCAGCCCGCGACTAGCGGGGGAGCAGTACTTC.

The V gene is TRBV6-6, the J gene TRBJ1-1; weak D call: TRBD1 (6 bases). CDR1 MNHNY and CDR2 SVGAGI come from the germline V gene (reference sequence). This CDR3 has 15 residues. Trimming shortened V by 8 bases and J by 1 base, and 17 bases separated the two germline ends. The CDR3 nucleotides read TGTGCCAGCGAGACGGGACAATTGGCGAACACTGAAGCTTTCTTT. This translates into CASETGQLANTEAFF.

This chain connects TRBV13 to TRBJ1-3, with D possibly matching TRBD1 (5 bases). Trimming pared 0 bases from V and 0 bases from J, leaving 9 bases between. Germline V gene lookup returns CDR1 PRHDT and CDR2 FYEKMQ (reference sequence). The CDR3 runs to 16 residues. This chain's CDR3 is CASSLGRGFSGNTIYF. Here the CDR3 DNA reads TGTGCCAGCAGCTTAGGCCGGGGGTTCTCTGGAAACACCATATATTTT.

The chain is built from TRBV7-8 and TRBJ1-2, with 8 bases matching TRBD1. J lost 1 base, V lost 5 bases, and 6 bases had no gene match. Per the germline V gene, CDR1 is SGHVS and CDR2 is FQNEAQ. The CDR3 sequence is 15 residues long. CDR3 residues: CASSNKQGGNYGYTF. The CDR3 DNA reads as TGTGCCAGCAGCAACAAACAGGGGGGTAACTATGGCTACACCTTC.

In this sample, this clone turned up a few times. The chain is built from TRBV11-2 and TRBJ2-7; 7 nucleotides match TRBD1. This CDR3 has 15 residues. Germline CDR1 and CDR2: SGHAT and FQNNGV. J lost 3 bases, V lost 5 bases, and 10 bases had no gene match. The CDR3 nucleotides read TGTGCCAGCAGCACGAGGGGACAGCGTCTCTACGAGCAGTACTTC. Protein sequence: CASSTRGQRLYEQYF.

The chain combines TRBV6-4 with TRBJ1-2; 9 bases line up with TRBD1. Trimming cost V 3 bases and J 7 bases; bases outside gene matches: 6. In germline, CDR1 is MRHNA, CDR2 SNTAGT. The CDR3 has 14 amino acids. In nucleotides, the CDR3 is TGTGCCAGCAGTGAGGACAGGGGATTCTCTGGCTACACCTTC. This sequence encodes CASSEDRGFSGYTF.

The chain recombines TRBV7-9 with TRBJ2-2, with TRBD1 identical over 9 bases. Germline V CDR1 and CDR2: SEHNR, FQNEAQ (reference sequence). V lost 5 bases to trimming and J lost 9 bases; unmatched junction nucleotides: 10. The CDR3 is 15 residues long. CDR3: CASSTGTGMGRELFF. In nucleotides, the CDR3 is TGTGCCAGCAGCACCGGGACAGGGATGGGGCGGGAGCTGTTTTTT.

This clone occurred a few times. The gene calls are TRBV19 and TRBJ1-4, with D hard to call. CDR1 is LNHDA, CDR2 SQIVND, per germline (reference sequence). Trimming took off 4 bases at V and 5 bases at J, with 14 bases between the two ends. This CDR3 spans 15 amino acids. CDR3 protein: CASSTHRTQNEKLFF. CDR3 nucleotides: TGTGCCAGTAGTACGCACAGAACCCAGAATGAAAAACTGTTTTTT.

This chain connects TRBV7-9 to TRBJ1-3, with D possibly TRBD1 on 5 matching bases. CDR1 is SEHNR, CDR2 FQNEAQ, per germline (reference sequence). The germline V and J ends were trimmed by 5 bases and 2 bases, with 13 bases remaining between them. The CDR3 covers 15 residues. The CDR3 nucleotides read TGTGCCAGCAGCCCCAACAGGTCTCCTGGAAACACCATATATTTT. Encoded protein: CASSPNRSPGNTIYF.

The chain has TRBV5-1 and TRBJ1-1, with D possibly being TRBD1 (6 bases). This CDR3 is 13 amino acids long. Germline lookup yields CDR1 SGHRS and CDR2 YFSETQ. Deletions cut 5 bases from V and 10 bases from J, with 18 bases between. The CDR3 loop is CASRLTGQQGAFF. CDR3 nucleotides: TGCGCCAGCAGACTAACGGGCCAACAGGGAGCTTTCTTT.

The V and J genes are TRBV6-2 or TRBV6-3 and TRBJ1-1; the D gene is possibly TRBD1 (6 bases). The V gene's germline CDR1 is MNHEY and CDR2 SVGEGT. This CDR3 is 17 amino acids long. The ends were cut back, 4 bases at V and 0 bases at J, with 18 bases in the middle. The CDR3 loop reads CASSSRTAGALNTEAFF. In nucleotides, the CDR3 is TGTGCCAGCAGTTCCAGGACAGCCGGAGCCCTGAACACTGAAGCTTTCTTT.

This chain links TRBV7-2 with TRBJ1-4, with TRBD1 matching 7 bases. With 2 bases clipped from V and 5 bases from J, the junction kept 2 bases outside the gene matches. The CDR3 is made up of 14 amino acids. Germline V gene lookup returns CDR1 SGHTA and CDR2 FQGNSA. This chain's CDR3 is CASSLHRGNEKLFF. CDR3 nucleotide sequence: TGTGCCAGCAGCTTACACAGGGGAAATGAAAAACTGTTTTTT.

This clone was counted once. J is TRBJ2-3 and V is TRBV3-1 (or the pseudogene TRBV3-2), with 11 nucleotides matching TRBD2. Germline CDR1 is LGHDT and CDR2 is YNNKEL (reference sequence). This CDR3 contains 16 residues. V trimming: 3 bases; J trimming: 1 base; junction bases outside the gene matches: 3. DNA for the CDR3: TGTGCCAGCAGCCATGCGGGACTAGCGGGCACAGATACGCAGTATTTT. Encoded protein: CASSHAGLAGTDTQYF.

CDR3 sequence: CASRTVNTGELFF. CDR3 sequence (DNA): TGTGCCAGCAGAACAGTGAACACCGGGGAGCTGTTTTTT. The chain combines TRBV12-3 or TRBV12-4 with TRBJ2-2; unclear D gene. This CDR3 has 13 amino acids. The V end was cut by 6 bases, the J end by 1 base, with 6 bases between.

The chain recombines TRBV7-3 with TRBJ2-3; D remains ambiguous. The CDR3 consists of 14 residues. Trimming left V 3 bases short and J 0 bases short, with 7 bases between. Germline CDR1 is SGHTA and CDR2 is FQGTGA. The CDR3 reads CASSLGHSTDTQYF. CDR3 nucleotides: TGTGCCAGCAGCTTGGGCCATAGCACAGATACGCAGTATTTT.

The chain recombines TRBV18 with TRBJ2-3; TRBD2 is a possible D gene (7 bases). The CDR3 totals 17 residues. Germline V gives CDR1 KGHSH, CDR2 LQKENI. Trimming stripped 0 bases from V and 1 base from J, with 14 bases between. CDR3 sequence (DNA): TGTGCCAGCTCACCACCTCGGAGGGGGGGACGCACAGATACGCAGTATTTT. It translates to CASSPPRRGGRTDTQYF.

The CDR3, as DNA: TGTGCCAGCAGCCTTGCGGCAGGGACTTACGAGCAGTACTTC. Residues: CASSLAAGTYEQYF. J is TRBJ2-7 and V is TRBV7-8, with D tentatively TRBD2 (6 bases). Germline V gives CDR1 SGHVS, CDR2 FQNEAQ. V was pared by 5 bases and J by 4 bases, with 15 bases between. The CDR3 has 14 residues.

The J gene is TRBJ2-5, the V gene TRBV28; maybe TRBD2 (6 bases). The CDR3 covers 14 residues. Trimming left V 3 bases short and J 4 bases short, with 12 bases between. Germline V gives CDR1 MDHEN, CDR2 SYDVKM. CDR3 protein: CASSLAGRGETQYF. The CDR3 coding sequence is TGTGCCAGCAGTTTGGCGGGGCGGGGAGAGACCCAGTACTTC.

This clone was picked up a small number of times. The gene calls are TRBV2 and TRBJ1-5, with 8 bases lining up with TRBD1. The trim removed 4 bases at V and 7 bases at J, leaving 9 bases unmatched. This CDR3 has 15 amino acids. Germline V gene sequence: CDR1 SNHLY, CDR2 FYNNEI. CDR3 region: CASSVQAGGLQPQHF. DNA for the CDR3: TGTGCCAGCAGTGTCCAGGCAGGGGGCTTACAGCCCCAGCATTTT.

The chain carries TRBV6-4 and TRBJ2-7; 8 bases line up with TRBD2. Germline V gives CDR1 MRHNA, CDR2 SNTAGT. This CDR3 has 14 amino acids. V was clipped by 5 bases and J by 1 base; unmatched bases: 4. The CDR3 loop is CASSPRGGSYEQYF. The CDR3 DNA reads TGTGCCAGCAGTCCTCGCGGGGGGTCCTACGAGCAGTACTTC.

The J gene is TRBJ1-2, the V gene TRBV4-3; D is uncertain. The CDR3 runs 13 residues. V was cut by 0 bases and J by 5 bases, with 7 bases left in between. Per the germline V gene, CDR1 is LGHNA and CDR2 is YSLEER. CDR3 nucleotides: TGCGCCAGCAGCCAAGATCGGGTGTATGGCTACACCTTC. Amino acid sequence: CASSQDRVYGYTF.

The chain recombines TRBV15 with TRBJ1-2; 9 bases line up with TRBD1. With V trimmed by 0 bases and J by 8 bases, 1 base remained unmatched. Germline assignment: CDR1 LNHNV and CDR2 YYDKDF (reference sequence). The CDR3 has 13 amino acids. The CDR3 sequence: CATSREQGAGYTF. In DNA form, the CDR3 reads TGTGCCACCAGCAGAGAACAGGGGGCAGGCTACACCTTC. Complete variable domain (other parts from reference TRBV15 and TRBJ1-2): DAMVIQNPRYQVTQFGKPVTLSCSQTLNHNVMYWYQQKSSQAPKLLFHYYDKDFNNEADTPDNFQSRRPNTSFCFLDIRSPGLGDTAMYLCATSREQGAGYTFGSGTRLTVV.

The chain uses TRBV19 and TRBJ1-5, with a weak D call TRBD1 (5 bases). The CDR3 runs 17 residues. V lost 3 bases and J 5 bases, leaving 20 bases between the germline ends. Per germline, CDR1 LNHDA and CDR2 SQIVND (reference sequence). CDR3 sequence (DNA): TGTGCCAGTAGTATGAAGAGGATCGGGGGTCCTTATCAGCCCCAGCATTTT. It translates to CASSMKRIGGPYQPQHF.

The V call is TRBV11-2, the J call TRBJ2-1; 8 bases align to TRBD2. CDR1 SGHAT and CDR2 FQNNGV come from the germline V gene. CDR3 length equals 14 residues. V lost 1 base, J lost 7 bases, and 3 bases stayed unmatched. The CDR3 sequence is CASSLAGGRNEQFF. CDR3 DNA: TGTGCCAGCAGCTTAGCGGGGGGGCGGAATGAGCAGTTCTTC. Supplemented by reference TRBV11-2 and TRBJ2-1, the full variable domain reads EAGVAQSPRYKIIEKRQSVAFWCNPISGHATLYWYQQILGQGPKLLIQFQNNGVVDDSQLPKDRFSAERLKGVDSTLKIQPAKLEDSAVYLCASSLAGGRNEQFFGPGTRLTVL.

The rearrangement uses TRBV6-1 and TRBJ2-7, with 8 bases lining up with TRBD1. Trimming cost V 4 bases and J 0 bases; bases outside gene matches: 11. Germline V gene data show CDR1 as MNHNS and CDR2 as SASEGT. The CDR3 is made up of 17 amino acids. In DNA, the CDR3 is TGTGCCAGCAGTGTTACAACCTCCGGGACAGGCTCCTACGAGCAGTACTTC. Translated, it gives CASSVTTSGTGSYEQYF.

This rearrangement joins TRBV19 to TRBJ1-5, with 9 bases aligning to TRBD1. The CDR3 spans 20 residues. V shed 1 base, J shed 2 bases, and the junction held 15 bases outside the gene matches. Germline lookup yields CDR1 LNHDA and CDR2 SQIVND (reference sequence). DNA for the CDR3: TGTGCCAGTAGTATAGTGGCTGGGACAGGGCGACCCCTCCGCAATCAGCCCCAGCATTTT. Amino acids: CASSIVAGTGRPLRNQPQHF.

The chain recombines TRBV10-1 with TRBJ1-1; TRBD1 might be the D (5 bases). The CDR3 is 14 residues long. The V gene lost 0 bases and the J gene lost 1 base, with 6 bases spanning the gap. Germline CDR1 WNHNN, CDR2 SYGVQD (reference sequence). The CDR3 DNA reads as TGCGCCAGCAGTGAGTCTAGGGGGAACACTGAAGCTTTCTTT. This sequence encodes CASSESRGNTEAFF.

The chain recombines TRBV7-8 with TRBJ2-7; TRBD1 matches 10 bases. The CDR3 has 15 amino acids. Germline assignment: CDR1 SGHVS and CDR2 FQNEAQ. V lost 0 bases and J lost 4; bases outside the gene matches: 3. CDR3 nucleotides: TGTGCCAGCAGCTTAGCCGGGACAGGGGAATACGAGCAGTACTTC. It translates to CASSLAGTGEYEQYF.

This clone was recorded a few times. The chain is built from TRBV6-2 or TRBV6-3 and TRBJ1-2, with D perhaps TRBD1 (5 bases). This CDR3 has 13 amino acids. Germline-derived CDR1 and CDR2 are MNHEY and SVGEGT. V gave up 5 bases and J gave up 5 bases, with 12 bases separating them. CDR3 in amino acids: CASSRDSGYGYTF. CDR3 nucleotides: TGTGCCAGCAGTCGGGACTCCGGGTATGGCTACACCTTC.

This CDR3 is CASSRDRGSTDTQYF. The CDR3 nucleotides are TGTGCCAGCTCACGGGACAGGGGTTCCACAGATACGCAGTATTTT. The V and J genes are TRBV18 and TRBJ2-3, with 10 bases lining up with TRBD1. Germline CDR1 KGHSH, CDR2 LQKENI. CDR3 size: 15 residues. After removal of 4 bases from V and 2 bases from J, the junction contained 3 bases not matched to a gene.